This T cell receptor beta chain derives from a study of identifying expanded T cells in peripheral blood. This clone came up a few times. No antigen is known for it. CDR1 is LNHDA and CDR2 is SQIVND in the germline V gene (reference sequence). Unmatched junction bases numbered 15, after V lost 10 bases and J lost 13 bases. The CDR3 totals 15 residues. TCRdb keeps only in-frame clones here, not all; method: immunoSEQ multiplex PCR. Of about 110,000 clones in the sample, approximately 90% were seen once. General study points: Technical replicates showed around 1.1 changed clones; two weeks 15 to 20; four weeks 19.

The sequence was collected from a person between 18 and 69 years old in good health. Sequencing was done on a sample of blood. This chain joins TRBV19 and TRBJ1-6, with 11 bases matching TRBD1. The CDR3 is CATLTPGQGVGPLHF. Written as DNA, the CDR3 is TGTGCCACTCTGACACCGGGACAGGGGGTAGGGCCCCTCCACTTT.